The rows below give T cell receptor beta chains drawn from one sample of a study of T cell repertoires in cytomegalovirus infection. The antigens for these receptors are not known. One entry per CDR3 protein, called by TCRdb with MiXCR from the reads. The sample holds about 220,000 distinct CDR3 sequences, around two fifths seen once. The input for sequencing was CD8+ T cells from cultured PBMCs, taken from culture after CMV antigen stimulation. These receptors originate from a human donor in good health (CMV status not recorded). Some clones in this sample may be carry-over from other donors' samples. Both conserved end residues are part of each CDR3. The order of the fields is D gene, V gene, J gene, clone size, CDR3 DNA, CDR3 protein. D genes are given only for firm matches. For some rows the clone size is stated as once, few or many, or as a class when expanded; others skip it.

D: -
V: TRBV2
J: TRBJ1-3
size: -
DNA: TGTGCCAGCAGCTACCTTAGGACCGGCTCTGGAAACACCATATATTTT
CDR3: CASSYLRTGSGNTIYF

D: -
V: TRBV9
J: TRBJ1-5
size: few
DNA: TGTGCCAGCAGCGCTGGGGTAGGGGGAAATCAGCCCCAGCATTTT
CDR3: CASSAGVGGNQPQHF

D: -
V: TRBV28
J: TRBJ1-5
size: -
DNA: TGTGCCAGCAGTTTCTATCTAAGACAGCAGCATTTT
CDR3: CASSFYLRQQHF

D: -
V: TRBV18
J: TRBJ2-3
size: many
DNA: TGTGCCAGCTCACTCCGACGAAGCACAGATACGCAGTATTTT
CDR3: CASSLRRSTDTQYF

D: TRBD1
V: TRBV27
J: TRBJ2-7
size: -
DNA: TGTGCCAGCAGCCGGGACAGAGCATACTACGAGCAGTACTTC
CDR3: CASSRDRAYYEQYF

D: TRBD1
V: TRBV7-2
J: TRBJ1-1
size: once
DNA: TGTGCCAGCAGCTCGCCAGGGGGTGAAGCTTTCTTT
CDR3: CASSSPGGEAFF

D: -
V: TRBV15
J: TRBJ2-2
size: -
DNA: TGTGCCACCAGCAGAGACTCTGGAATCGGGTCCGGGGAGCTGTTTTTT
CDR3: CATSRDSGIGSGELFF

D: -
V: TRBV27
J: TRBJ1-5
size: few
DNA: TGTGCCAGCAGTCCGCAAGGGCAGCCCCAGCATTTT
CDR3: CASSPQGQPQHF

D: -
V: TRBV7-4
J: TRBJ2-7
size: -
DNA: TGTGCCAGCCTGGGTGACAGCTCCTACGAGCAGTACTTC
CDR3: CASLGDSSYEQYF

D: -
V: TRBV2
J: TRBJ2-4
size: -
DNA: TGTGCCACTTTGACAGGACCCAACAAAAACATTCAGTACTTC
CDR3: CATLTGPNKNIQYF

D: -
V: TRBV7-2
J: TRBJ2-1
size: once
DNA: TGTGCCAGCAGCTTAGAGGCAGGGATCGTCAATGAGCAGTTCTTC
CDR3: CASSLEAGIVNEQFF

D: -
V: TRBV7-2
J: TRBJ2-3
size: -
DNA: TGTGCCAGCAGCTTAGACGGTCTGGCGGGGAGCACAGATACGCAGTATTTT
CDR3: CASSLDGLAGSTDTQYF

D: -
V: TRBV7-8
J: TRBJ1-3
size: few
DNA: TGTGCCAGCAGCTTCTCAGGTTCTGGAAACACCATATATTTT
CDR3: CASSFSGSGNTIYF

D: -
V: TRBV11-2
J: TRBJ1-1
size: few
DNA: TGTGCCAGCAGCATATTGACAGAGATGAACACTGAAGCTTTCTTT
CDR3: CASSILTEMNTEAFF

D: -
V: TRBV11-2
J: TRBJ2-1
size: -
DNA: TGTGCCAGCAGTTTAGAGCTAGACAGACAGAATGAGCAGTTCTTC
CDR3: CASSLELDRQNEQFF

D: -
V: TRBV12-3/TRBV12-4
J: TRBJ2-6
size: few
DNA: TGTGCCAGCAGACATACACACTCTGGGGCCAACGTCCTGACTTTC
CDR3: CASRHTHSGANVLTF

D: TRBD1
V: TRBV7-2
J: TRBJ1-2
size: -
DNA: TGTGCCAGCATCGGACAGGGGGCTCGGGGCTACACCTTC
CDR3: CASIGQGARGYTF

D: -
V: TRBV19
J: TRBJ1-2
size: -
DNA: TGTGCCAGTAGCCCCCCCGGGGGAAGCTACTATGGCTACACCTTC
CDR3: CASSPPGGSYYGYTF

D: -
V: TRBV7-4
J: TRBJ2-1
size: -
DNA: TGTGCCAGCAGCTTGACCCATGAGCAGTTCTTC
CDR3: CASSLTHEQFF

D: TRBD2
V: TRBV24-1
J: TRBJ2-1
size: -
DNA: TGTGCCACCAGTGGGCCTAGCGGAGAGCAGTTCTTC
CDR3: CATSGPSGEQFF

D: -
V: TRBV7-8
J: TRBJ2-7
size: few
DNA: TGTGCCAGCAGCTGGGACACCCCTGGCGACGAGCACTTC
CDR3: CASSWDTPGDEHF

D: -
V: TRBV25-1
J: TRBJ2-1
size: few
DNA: TGTGCCAGCAGTGAACCGTCTACAGGGTCCCGTGGGAATGAGCAGTTCTTC
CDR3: CASSEPSTGSRGNEQFF

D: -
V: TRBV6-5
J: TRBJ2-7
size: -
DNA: TGTGCCAGCAGTTACTCTGGGACGGCCTCGGGCGAGCAGTACTTC
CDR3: CASSYSGTASGEQYF

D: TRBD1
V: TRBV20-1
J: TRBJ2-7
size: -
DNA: TGCAGTGCTAGTCGAACAGGGGGCTCCTACGAGCAGTACTTC
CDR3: CSASRTGGSYEQYF

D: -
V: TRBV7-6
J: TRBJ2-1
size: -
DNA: TGTGCCAGCAGCATGCCGAGGGGTACCCATGAGCAGTTCTTC
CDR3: CASSMPRGTHEQFF

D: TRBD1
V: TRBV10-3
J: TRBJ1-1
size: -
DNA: TGTGCCATCAGCCGGGACAGCATGAACACTGAAGCTTTCTTT
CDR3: CAISRDSMNTEAFF

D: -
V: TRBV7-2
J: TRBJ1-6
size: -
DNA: TGTGCCAGCAGCCCTCTAAAAAATTCACCCCTCCACTTT
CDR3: CASSPLKNSPLHF

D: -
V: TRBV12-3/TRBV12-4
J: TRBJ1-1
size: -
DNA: TGTGCCAGCAGTTTAAGGCTGATGCTTGAAGCTTTCTTT
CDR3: CASSLRLMLEAFF

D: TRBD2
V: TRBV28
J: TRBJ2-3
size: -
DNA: TGTGCCAGCACCACTAGCGGGAGAGCTGAAGATACGCAGTATTTT
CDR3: CASTTSGRAEDTQYF

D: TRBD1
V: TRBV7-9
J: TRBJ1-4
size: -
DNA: TGTGCCAGCAGCTTAAGGGACAGGGGGCTTCAGAATGAAAAACTGTTTTTT
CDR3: CASSLRDRGLQNEKLFF

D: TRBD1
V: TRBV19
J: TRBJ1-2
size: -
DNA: TGTGCCAGTAGTATAGGTCCGGACAGGGGGGATTTCTATGGCTACACCTTC
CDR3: CASSIGPDRGDFYGYTF

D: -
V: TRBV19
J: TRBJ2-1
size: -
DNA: TGTGCCAGTAGTATTTGGTGGGGGTACAATGAGCAGTTCTTC
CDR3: CASSIWWGYNEQFF

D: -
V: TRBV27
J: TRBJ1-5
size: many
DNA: TGTGCCAGCAGCTTGAGAGGGCAGCCCCAGCATTTT
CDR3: CASSLRGQPQHF

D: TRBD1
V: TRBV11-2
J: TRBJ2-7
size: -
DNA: TGTGCCAGCAGCCCGAACTGGGGACAGGCTTCCTACGAGCAGTACTTC
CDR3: CASSPNWGQASYEQYF

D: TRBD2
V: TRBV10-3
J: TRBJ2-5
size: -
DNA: TGTGCCATCCGCCGGAATGGCGGGGGACAAGAGACCCAGTACTTC
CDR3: CAIRRNGGGQETQYF

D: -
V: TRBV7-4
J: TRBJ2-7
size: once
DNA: TGTGCCAGCAGCTTAGAACCCTCCGAGCAGTACTTC
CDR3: CASSLEPSEQYF

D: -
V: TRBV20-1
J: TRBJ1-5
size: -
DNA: TGCAGTGCTAGCTTCTTGGACCTCGGGGTATATAGCAATCAGCCCCAGCATTTT
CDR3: CSASFLDLGVYSNQPQHF

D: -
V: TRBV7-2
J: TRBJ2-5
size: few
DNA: TGTGCCAGCAGCCCGGGGTGCTGCTGGGAGACCCAGTACTTC
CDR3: CASSPGCCWETQYF

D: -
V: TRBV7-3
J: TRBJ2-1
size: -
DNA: TGTGCCAGCAGGCCCCAAGGGTCGGTTGAGCAGTTCTTC
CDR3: CASRPQGSVEQFF

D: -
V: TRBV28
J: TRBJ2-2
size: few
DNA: TGTGCCAGCAGGCTGGGGCTTCCAGGTAGTGCCGGGGAGCTGTTTTTT
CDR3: CASRLGLPGSAGELFF

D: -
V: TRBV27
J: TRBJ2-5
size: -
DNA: TGTGCCAGCAGCCGGGGACCTAAAGAGACCCAGTACTTC
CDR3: CASSRGPKETQYF

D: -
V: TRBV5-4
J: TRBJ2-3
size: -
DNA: TGTGCCAGCAGCCCCCTCGGGACCCGCGCCAGCACAGATACGCAGTATTTT
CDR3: CASSPLGTRASTDTQYF

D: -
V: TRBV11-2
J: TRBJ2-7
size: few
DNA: TGTGCCAGCAGCTTAGTGGCAACCGTTACCTACGAGCAGTACTTC
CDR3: CASSLVATVTYEQYF

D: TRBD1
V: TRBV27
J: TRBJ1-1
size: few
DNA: TGTGCCAGCAGTAAACAGGGGGTCGGGACTGAAGCTTTCTTT
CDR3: CASSKQGVGTEAFF

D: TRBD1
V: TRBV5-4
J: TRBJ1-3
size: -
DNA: TGTGCCAGCAGCCAGGACAGGGGGACTGGAAACACCATATATTTT
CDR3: CASSQDRGTGNTIYF

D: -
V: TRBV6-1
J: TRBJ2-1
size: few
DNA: TGTGCCAGCAGTGAAGGGAAGGGTCGGAATGAGCAGTTCTTC
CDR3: CASSEGKGRNEQFF

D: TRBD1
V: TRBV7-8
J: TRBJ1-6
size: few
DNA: TGTGCCAGCAGCCGCCCCCGGGACAGCCCGAGCTCCTATAATTCACCCCTCCACTTT
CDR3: CASSRPRDSPSSYNSPLHF